Described below is a single TCR beta chain sequence and its context. Looked up from germline, CDR1 is LNHDA and CDR2 is SQIVND (reference sequence). The CDR3 runs 14 residues. V shed 3 bases and J shed 3 bases, with 12 bases lying between them. The source of the sample is a study of blood T cell repertoires in COVID-19. Study overall: The study drew acute and convalescent COVID-19 samples from the United States, Italy and Spain.

Methods used by the authors: Estimates of nucleated cell counts were drawn from the amplification of reference gene primers. Some clones are missing from TCRdb's copy, which holds only in-frame ones; the method was immunoSEQ multiplex PCR. D and trimming were read from the DNA, whereas the V and J calls and clone size are those reported in that table. The table has some 88,000 clones, roughly 80% seen once; the top ten hold 24%. The sample comprised peripheral blood. The receptor comes from a human donor in a cohort sampled during active COVID-19. The rearrangement links TRBV19 to TRBJ2-7; possibly TRBD1 for D (6 bases). CDR3 sequence (DNA): TGTGCCAGTAGTATCTCAGGACAGCTCTACGAGCAGTACTTC. Its translation is CASSISGQLYEQYF.